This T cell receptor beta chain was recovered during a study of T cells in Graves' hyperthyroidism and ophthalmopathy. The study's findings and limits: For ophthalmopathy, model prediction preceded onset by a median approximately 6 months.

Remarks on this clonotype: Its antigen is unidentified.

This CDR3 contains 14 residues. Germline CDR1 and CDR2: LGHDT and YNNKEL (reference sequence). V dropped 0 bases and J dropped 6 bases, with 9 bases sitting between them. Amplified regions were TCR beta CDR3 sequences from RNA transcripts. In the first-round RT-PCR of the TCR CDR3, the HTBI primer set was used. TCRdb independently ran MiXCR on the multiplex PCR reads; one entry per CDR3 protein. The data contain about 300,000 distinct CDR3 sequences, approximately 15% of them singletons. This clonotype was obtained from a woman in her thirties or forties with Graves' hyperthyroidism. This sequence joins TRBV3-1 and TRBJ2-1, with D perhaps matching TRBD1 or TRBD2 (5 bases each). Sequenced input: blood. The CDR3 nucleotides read TGTGCCAGCAGCCAAGAGGGACGGTCCAATGAGCAGTTCTTC. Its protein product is CASSQEGRSNEQFF.